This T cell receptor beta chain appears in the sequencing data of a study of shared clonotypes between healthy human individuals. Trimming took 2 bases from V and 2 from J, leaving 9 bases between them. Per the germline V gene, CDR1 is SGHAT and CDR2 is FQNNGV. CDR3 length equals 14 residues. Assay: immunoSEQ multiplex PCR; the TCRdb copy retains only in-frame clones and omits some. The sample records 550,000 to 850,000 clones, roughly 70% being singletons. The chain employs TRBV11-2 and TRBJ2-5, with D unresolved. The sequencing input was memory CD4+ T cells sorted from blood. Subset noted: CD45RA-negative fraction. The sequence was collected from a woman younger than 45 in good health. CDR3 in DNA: TGTGCCAGCAGCTTAACGCTAGATCAAGAGACCCAGTACTTC. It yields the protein CASSLTLDQETQYF.